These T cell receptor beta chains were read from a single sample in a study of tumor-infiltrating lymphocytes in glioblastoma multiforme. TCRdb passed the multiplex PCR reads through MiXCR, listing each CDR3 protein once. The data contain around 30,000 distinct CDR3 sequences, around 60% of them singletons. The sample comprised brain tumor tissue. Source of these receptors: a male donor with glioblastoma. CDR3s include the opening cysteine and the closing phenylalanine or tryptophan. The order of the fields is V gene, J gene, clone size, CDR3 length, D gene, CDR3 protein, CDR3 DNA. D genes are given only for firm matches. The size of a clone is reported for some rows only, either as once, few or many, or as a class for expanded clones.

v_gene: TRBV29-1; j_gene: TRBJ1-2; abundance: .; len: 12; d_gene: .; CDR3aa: CSAIDNGYGYAF; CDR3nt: TGCAGTGCTATAGACAACGGCTATGGCTACGCCTTC
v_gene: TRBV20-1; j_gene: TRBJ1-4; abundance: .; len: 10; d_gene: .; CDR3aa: CSAGVVQLFF; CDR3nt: TGCAGTGCTGGGGTAGTGCAACTGTTTTTT
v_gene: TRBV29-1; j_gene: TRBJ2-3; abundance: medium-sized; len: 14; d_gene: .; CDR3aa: CSSTKTGSTDTQYF; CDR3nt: TGCAGCTCAACTAAGACGGGTAGCACAGATACGCAGTATTTT
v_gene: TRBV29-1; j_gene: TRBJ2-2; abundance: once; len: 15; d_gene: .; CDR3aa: CSEIGVSANTGELFF; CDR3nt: TGCAGCGAGATCGGTGTGAGCGCGAACACCGGGGAGCTGTTTTTT
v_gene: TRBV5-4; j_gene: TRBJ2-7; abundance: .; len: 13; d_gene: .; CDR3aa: CASSRRETYEQYF; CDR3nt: TGTGCCAGCAGCCGCCGGGAGACCTACGAGCAGTACTTC
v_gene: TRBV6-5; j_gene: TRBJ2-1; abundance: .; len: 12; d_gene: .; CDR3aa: CASTPPWTVQFF; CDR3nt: TGTGCCAGTACGCCCCCGTGGACGGTGCAGTTCTTC
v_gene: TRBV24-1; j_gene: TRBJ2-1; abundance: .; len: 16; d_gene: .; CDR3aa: CATSDRGGMATNEQFF; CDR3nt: TGTGCCACCAGTGATAGGGGCGGGATGGCGACCAATGAGCAGTTCTTC
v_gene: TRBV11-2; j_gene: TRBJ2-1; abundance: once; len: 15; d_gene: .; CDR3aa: CASSLKAAPYNEQFF; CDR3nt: TGTGCCAGCAGCTTAAAGGCCGCTCCTTACAATGAGCAGTTCTTC
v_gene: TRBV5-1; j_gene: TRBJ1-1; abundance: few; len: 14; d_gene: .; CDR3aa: CASNENPGNTEAFF; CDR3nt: TGCGCCAGCAACGAAAATCCCGGAAACACTGAAGCTTTCTTT
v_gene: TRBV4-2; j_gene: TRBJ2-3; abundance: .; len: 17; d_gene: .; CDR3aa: CASSRVGLADPPDTQYF; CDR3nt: TGTGCCAGCAGCCGGGTCGGACTTGCGGATCCCCCAGATACGCAGTATTTT
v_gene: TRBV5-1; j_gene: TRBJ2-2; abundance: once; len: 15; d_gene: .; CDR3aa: CAISPGTSNTGELFF; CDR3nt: TGCGCCATCAGCCCGGGGACATCGAACACCGGGGAGCTGTTTTTT
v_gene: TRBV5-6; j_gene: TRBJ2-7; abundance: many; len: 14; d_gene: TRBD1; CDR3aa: CASSPDRGRYEQYF; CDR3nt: TGTGCCAGCAGCCCAGACAGGGGGCGGTACGAGCAGTACTTC
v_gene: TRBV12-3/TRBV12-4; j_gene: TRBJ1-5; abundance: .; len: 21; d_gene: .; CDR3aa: CASSLKSWGNREAVLYQPQHF; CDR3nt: TGTGCCAGCAGTTTAAAGTCTTGGGGGAACCGGGAAGCCGTTCTATATCAACCCCAGCATTTT
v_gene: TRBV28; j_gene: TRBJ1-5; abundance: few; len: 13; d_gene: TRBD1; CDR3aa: CASSLNRDRGRHF; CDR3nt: TGTGCCAGCAGTTTAAACAGGGACAGGGGGCGGCATTTT
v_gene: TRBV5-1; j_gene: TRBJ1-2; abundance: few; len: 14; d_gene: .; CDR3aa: CASSGAEGTYGYTF; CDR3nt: TGCGCCAGCAGCGGAGCGGAGGGTACCTATGGCTACACCTTC
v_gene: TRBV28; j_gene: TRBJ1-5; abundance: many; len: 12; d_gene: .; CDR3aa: CASSLENQPQHF; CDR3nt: TGTGCCAGCAGTTTAGAGAATCAGCCCCAGCATTTT
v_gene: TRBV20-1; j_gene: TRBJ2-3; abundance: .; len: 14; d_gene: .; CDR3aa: CNAEKSAHPDMQYF; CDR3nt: TGCAATGCTGAAAAGTCGGCCCATCCAGATATGCAGTATTTT
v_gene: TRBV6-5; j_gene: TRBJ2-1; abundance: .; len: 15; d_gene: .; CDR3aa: CASSYFTNGSNEQFF; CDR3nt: TGTGCCAGCAGTTACTTTACTAACGGGAGCAATGAGCAGTTCTTC
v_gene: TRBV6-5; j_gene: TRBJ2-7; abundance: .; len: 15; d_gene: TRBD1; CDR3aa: CASSYQPGQAYVQYF; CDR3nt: TGTGCCAGCAGTTATCAACCAGGACAGGCTTACGTACAGTACTTC
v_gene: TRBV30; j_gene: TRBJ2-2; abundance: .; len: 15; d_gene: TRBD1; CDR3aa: CAWKIGTGDTGELFF; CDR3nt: TGTGCCTGGAAAATAGGGACAGGGGACACCGGGGAGCTGTTTTTT
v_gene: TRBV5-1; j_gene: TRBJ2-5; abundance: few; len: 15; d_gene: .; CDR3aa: CASSSIDSSQETQYF; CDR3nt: TGCGCCAGCAGCTCGATCGACAGTTCGCAGGAGACCCAGTACTTC
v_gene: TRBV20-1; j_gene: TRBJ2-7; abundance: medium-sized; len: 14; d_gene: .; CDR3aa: CSAGKDSGNYEQYF; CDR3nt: TGCAGTGCTGGGAAGGACAGCGGAAACTACGAGCAGTACTTC
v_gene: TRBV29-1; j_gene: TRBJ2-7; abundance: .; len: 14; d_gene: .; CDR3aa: CSVWKGSSSYEQYF; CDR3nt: TGCAGCGTTTGGAAGGGTTCCAGCTCCTACGAGCAGTACTTC
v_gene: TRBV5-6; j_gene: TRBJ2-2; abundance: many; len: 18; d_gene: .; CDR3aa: CASSLQLLRLKVRGELFF; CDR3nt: TGTGCCAGCAGCCTGCAGCTTTTGAGATTGAAGGTTAGAGGGGAGCTGTTTTTT
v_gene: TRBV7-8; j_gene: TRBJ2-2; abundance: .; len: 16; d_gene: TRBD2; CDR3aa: CASITLAGGNTGELFF; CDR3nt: TGTGCCAGTATCACGCTAGCGGGAGGGAACACCGGGGAGCTGTTTTTT
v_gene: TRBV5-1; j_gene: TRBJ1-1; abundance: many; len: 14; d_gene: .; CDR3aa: CASSENPGNTEAFF; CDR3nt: TGCGCCAGCAGCGAAAATCCCGGAAACACTGAAGCTTTCTTT
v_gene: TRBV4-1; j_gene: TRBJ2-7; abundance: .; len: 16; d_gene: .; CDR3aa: CASSQDWPGSSYEQYF; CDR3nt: TGCGCCAGCAGCCAAGATTGGCCGGGGAGTAGCTACGAGCAGTACTTC
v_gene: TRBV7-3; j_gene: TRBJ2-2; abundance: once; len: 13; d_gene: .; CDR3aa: CASSLVHTGELFF; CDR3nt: TGTGCCAGCAGTTTAGTGCATACCGGGGAGCTGTTTTTT
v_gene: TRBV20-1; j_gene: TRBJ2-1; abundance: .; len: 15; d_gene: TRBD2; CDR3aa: CSARDLAGRGNEQFF; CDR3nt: TGCAGTGCTAGAGATCTAGCGGGAAGAGGGAATGAGCAGTTCTTC
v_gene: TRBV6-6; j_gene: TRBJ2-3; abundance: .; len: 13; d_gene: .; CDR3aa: CVSTSRATDTQYF; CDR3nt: TGTGTCAGCACGTCCAGGGCAACAGATACGCAGTATTTT
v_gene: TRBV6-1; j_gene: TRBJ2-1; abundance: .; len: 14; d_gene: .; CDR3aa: CASGLTASYNGQFF; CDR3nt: TGTGCCAGCGGTCTAACGGCCTCCTACAATGGGCAGTTCTTC
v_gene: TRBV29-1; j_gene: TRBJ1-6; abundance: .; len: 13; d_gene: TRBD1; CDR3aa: CSVARDSKSPLHF; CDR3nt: TGCAGCGTTGCCAGGGACAGTAAATCACCCCTCCATTTT
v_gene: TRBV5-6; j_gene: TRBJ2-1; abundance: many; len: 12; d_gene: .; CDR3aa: CASSFGPGPVIF; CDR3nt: TGTGCCAGCTCCTTCGGCCCGGGTCCCGTTATTTTC
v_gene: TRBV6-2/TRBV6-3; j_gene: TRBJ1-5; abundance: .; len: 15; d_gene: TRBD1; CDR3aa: CASRAATGGYRPQHF; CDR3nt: TGTGCCAGCAGAGCCGCGACAGGGGGTTATCGGCCCCAGCATTTT
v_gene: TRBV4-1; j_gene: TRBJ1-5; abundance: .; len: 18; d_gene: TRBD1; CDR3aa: CASSQTVGTGVAHQPQHF; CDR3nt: TGCGCCAGCAGCCAAACAGTCGGGACAGGAGTTGCCCACCAGCCCCAGCATTTT
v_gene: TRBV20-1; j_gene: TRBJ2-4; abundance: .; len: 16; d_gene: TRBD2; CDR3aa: CSARVFGLAGDYNQYF; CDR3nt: TGCAGTGCTAGAGTTTTTGGACTAGCGGGAGATTACAATCAGTACTTC
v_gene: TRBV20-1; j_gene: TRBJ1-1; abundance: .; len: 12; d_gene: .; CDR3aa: CIAEGGNTEASF; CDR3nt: TGCATTGCCGAGGGCGGGAACACTGAAGCTTCCTTT
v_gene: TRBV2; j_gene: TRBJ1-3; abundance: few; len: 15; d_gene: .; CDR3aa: CASSPEGGTGNTIYF; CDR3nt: TGTGCCAGCAGCCCTGAAGGGGGGACGGGAAACACCATATATTTT
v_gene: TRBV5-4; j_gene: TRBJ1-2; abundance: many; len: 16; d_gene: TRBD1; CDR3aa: CASSAGTGGTVYGYTF; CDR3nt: TGTGCCAGCAGCGCCGGGACAGGGGGAACAGTCTATGGCTACACCTTC
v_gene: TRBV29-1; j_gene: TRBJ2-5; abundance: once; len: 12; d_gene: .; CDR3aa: CSVDPGRETQYF; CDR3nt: TGCAGCGTTGATCCTGGACGTGAGACCCAGTACTTC
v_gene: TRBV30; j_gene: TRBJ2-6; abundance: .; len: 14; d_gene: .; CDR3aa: CAWSPGRGANVLTF; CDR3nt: TGTGCCTGGAGCCCTGGTAGGGGGGCCAACGTCCTGACTTTC
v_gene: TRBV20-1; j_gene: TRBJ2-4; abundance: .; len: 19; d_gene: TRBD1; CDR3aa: CSARDPDRGIRGAKNILYF; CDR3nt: TGCAGTGCTAGAGACCCGGACAGGGGGATTCGGGGAGCCAAAAACATTCTGTACTTC
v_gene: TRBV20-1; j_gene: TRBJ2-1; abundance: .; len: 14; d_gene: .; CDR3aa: CSARLWGKCNVQFF; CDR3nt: TGCAGTGCTAGACTATGGGGGAAATGCAATGTGCAGTTCTTC
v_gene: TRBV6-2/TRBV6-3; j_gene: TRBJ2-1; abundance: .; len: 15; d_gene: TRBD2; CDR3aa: CASSRLAGGPLQQFF; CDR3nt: TGTGCCAGCAGTAGACTAGCGGGAGGACCACTTCAGCAGTTCTTC
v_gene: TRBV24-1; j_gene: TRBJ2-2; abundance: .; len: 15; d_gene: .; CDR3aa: CATIPPGGNTGELVF; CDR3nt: TGTGCCACCATCCCCCCCGGCGGGAACACCGGGGAGCTGGTTTTT
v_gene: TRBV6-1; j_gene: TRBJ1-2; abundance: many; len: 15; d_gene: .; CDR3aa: CASRKVANTRPGYTF; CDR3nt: TGTGCCAGCAGGAAGGTGGCCAACACCCGACCGGGCTACACCTTC
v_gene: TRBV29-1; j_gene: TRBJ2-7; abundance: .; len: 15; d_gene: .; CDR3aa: CSVEFYRGGSYEQYF; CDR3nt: TGCAGCGTTGAATTTTACAGGGGAGGGTCCTACGAGCAGTACTTC
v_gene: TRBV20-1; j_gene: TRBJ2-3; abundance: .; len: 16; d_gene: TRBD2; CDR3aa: CSAIMGAGGLSYTQYF; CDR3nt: TGCAGTGCCATCATGGGGGCGGGAGGATTATCATATACGCAGTATTTT
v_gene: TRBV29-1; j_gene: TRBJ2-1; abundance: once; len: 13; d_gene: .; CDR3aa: CSVDRARDIEKFF; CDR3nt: TGCAGCGTGGACCGGGCCCGCGACATTGAGAAGTTCTTC
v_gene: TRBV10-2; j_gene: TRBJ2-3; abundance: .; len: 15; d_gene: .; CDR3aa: CANSVDGYSNQPQYF; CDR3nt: TGCGCCAACAGTGTTGACGGCTATAGCAATCAGCCCCAGTATTTT
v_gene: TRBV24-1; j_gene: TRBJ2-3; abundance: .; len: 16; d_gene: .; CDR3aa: CATSGRGRPSTDTQYF; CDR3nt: TGTGCCACCAGTGGTAGGGGGAGACCTAGCACAGATACGCAGTATTTT
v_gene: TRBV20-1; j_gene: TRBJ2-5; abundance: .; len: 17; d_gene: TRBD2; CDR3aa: CSAYLWGVTSGQETQHF; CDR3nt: TGCAGTGCCTACCTGTGGGGCGTCACTAGCGGTCAAGAGACCCAGCACTTC
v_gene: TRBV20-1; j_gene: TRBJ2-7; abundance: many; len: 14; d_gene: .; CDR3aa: CSAANREYPYEQYF; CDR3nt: TGCAGTGCCGCTAACAGGGAATACCCCTACGAGCAGTACTTC
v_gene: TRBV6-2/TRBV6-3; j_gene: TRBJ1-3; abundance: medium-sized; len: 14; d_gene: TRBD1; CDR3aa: CASSRTGPGNTIYF; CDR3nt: TGTGCCAGCAGTCGGACAGGGCCTGGAAACACCATATATTTT